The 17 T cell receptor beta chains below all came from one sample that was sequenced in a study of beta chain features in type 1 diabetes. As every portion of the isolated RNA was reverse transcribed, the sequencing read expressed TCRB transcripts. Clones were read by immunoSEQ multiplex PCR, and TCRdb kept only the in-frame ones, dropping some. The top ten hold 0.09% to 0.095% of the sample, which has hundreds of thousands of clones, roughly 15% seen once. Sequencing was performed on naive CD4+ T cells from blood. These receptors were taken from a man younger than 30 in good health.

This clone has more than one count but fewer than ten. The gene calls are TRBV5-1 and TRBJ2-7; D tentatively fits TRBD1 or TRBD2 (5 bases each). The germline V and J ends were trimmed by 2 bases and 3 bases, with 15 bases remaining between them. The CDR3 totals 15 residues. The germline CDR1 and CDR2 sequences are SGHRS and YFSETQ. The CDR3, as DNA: TGCGCCAGCAGCTTCGGCCCCGGGACGCACTACGAGCAGTACTTC. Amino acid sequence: CASSFGPGTHYEQYF.

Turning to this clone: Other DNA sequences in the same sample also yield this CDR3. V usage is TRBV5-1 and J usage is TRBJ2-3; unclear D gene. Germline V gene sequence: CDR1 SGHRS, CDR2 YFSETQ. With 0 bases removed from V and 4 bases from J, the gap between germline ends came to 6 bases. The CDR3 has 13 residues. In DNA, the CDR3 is TGCGCCAGCAGCTTGGTGGGCGCAGATACGCAGTATTTT. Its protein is CASSLVGADTQYF.

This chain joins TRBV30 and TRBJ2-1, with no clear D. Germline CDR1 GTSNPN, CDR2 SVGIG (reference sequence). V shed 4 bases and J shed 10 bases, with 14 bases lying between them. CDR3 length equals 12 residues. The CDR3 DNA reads TGTGCCTGGATGCCCCTCCAGCTCGAGCAGTTCTTC. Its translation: CAWMPLQLEQFF. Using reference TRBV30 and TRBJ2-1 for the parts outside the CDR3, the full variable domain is SQTIHQWPATLVQPVGSPLSLECTVEGTSNPNLYWYRQAAGRGLQLLFYSVGIGQISSEVPQNLSASRPQDRQFILSSKKLLLSDSGFYLCAWMPLQLEQFFGPGTRLTVL.

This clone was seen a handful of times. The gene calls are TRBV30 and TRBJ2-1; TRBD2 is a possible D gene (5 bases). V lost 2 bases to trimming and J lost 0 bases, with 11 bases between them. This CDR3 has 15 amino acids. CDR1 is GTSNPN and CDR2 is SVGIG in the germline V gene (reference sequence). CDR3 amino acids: CAWSPDFSSYNEQFF. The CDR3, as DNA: TGTGCCTGGAGTCCGGACTTTAGCTCCTACAATGAGCAGTTCTTC.

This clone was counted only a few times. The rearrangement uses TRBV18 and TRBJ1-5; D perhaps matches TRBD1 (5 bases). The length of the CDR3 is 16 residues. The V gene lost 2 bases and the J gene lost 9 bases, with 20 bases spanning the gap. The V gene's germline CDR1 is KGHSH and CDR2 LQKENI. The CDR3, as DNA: TGTGCCAGCTCACCAACACTGCAGGGCGGGGAAGGGCCCCAGCATTTT. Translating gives CASSPTLQGGEGPQHF.

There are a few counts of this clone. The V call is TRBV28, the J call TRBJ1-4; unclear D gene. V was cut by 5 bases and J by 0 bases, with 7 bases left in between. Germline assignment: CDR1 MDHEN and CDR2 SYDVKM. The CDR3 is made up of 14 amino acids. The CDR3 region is CASSPGATNEKLFF. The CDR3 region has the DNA TGTGCCAGCAGTCCAGGAGCAACTAATGAAAAACTGTTTTTT.

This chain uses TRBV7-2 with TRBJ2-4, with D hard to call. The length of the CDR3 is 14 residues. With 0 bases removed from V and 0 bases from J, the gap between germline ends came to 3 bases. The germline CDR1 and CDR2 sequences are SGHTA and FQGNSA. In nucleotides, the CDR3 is TGTGCCAGCAGCTTAGCGTTAGCCAAAAACATTCAGTACTTC. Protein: CASSLALAKNIQYF.

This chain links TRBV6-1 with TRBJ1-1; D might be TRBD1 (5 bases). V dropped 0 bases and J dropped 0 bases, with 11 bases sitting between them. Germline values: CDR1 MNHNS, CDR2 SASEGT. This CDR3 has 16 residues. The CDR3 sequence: CASSEARRALNTEAFF. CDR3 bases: TGTGCCAGCAGTGAAGCGCGCAGGGCTTTGAACACTGAAGCTTTCTTT.

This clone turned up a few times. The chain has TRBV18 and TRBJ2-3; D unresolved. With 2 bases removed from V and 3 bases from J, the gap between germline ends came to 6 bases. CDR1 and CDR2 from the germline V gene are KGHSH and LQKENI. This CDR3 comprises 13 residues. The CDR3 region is CASSPWFTDTQYF. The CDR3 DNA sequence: TGTGCCAGCTCACCATGGTTTACAGATACGCAGTATTTT.

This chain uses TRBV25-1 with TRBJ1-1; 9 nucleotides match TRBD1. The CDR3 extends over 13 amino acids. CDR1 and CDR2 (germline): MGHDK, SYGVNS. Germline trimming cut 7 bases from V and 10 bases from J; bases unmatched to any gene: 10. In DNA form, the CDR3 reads TGTGCCAGCATTGGCACAGGGGGCCTAGGAGCTTTCTTT. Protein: CASIGTGGLGAFF. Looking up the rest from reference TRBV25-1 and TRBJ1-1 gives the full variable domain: EADIYQTPRYLVIGTGKKITLECSQTMGHDKMYWYQQDPGMELHLIHYSYGVNSTEKGDLSSESTVSRIRTEHFPLTLESARPSHTSQYLCASIGTGGLGAFFGQGTRLTVV.

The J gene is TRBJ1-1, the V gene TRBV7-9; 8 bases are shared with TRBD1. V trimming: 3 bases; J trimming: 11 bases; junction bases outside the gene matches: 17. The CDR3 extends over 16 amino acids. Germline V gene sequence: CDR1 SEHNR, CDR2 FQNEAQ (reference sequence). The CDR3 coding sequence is TGTGCCAGCAGCTTCTGGACAGGGAGGGTGATTCCTACGGCTTTCTTT. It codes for CASSFWTGRVIPTAFF.

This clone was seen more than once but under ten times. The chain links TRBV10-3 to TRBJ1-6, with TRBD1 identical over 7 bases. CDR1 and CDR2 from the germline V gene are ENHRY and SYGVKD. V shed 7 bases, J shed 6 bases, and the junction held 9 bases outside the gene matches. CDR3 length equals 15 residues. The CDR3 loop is CAIKVAGQTNSPLHF. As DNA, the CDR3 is TGTGCCATCAAGGTTGCGGGACAGACTAATTCACCCCTCCACTTT.

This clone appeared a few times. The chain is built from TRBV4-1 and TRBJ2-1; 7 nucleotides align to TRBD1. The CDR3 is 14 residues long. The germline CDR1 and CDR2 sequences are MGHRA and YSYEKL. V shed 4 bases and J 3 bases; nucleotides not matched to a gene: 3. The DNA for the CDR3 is TGCGCCAGCAGCCCGGGACAGAACTACAATGAGCAGTTCTTC. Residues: CASSPGQNYNEQFF.

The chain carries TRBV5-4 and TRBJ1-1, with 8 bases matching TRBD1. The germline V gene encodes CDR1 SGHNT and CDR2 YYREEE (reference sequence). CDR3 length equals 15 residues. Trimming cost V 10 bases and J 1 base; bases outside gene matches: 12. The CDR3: CAATDRGRENTEAFF. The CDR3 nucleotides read TGTGCCGCCACTGACAGGGGTAGAGAGAACACTGAAGCTTTCTTT.

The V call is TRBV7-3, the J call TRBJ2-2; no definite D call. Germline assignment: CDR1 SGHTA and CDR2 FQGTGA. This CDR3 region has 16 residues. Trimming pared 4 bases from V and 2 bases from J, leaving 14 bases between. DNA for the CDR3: TGTGCCAGCAGCTCCCATGGACCGAAAAACACCGGGGAGCTGTTTTTT. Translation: CASSSHGPKNTGELFF. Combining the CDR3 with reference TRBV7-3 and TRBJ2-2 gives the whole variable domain GAGVSQTPSNKVTEKGKYVELRCDPISGHTALYWYRQSLGQGPEFLIYFQGTGAADDSGLPNDRFFAVRPEGSVSTLKIQRTERGDSAVYLCASSSHGPKNTGELFFGEGSRLTVL.

CDR3 loop: CASSSPRIHEQYF. CDR3 nucleotide sequence: TGTGCCAGCAGTTCACCCAGGATCCACGAGCAGTACTTC. The rearrangement joins TRBV6-5 to TRBJ2-7; D gene ambiguous. The CDR3 runs 13 residues. V was pared by 4 bases and J by 5 bases, with 12 bases between. Looked up from germline, CDR1 is MNHEY and CDR2 is SVGAGI.

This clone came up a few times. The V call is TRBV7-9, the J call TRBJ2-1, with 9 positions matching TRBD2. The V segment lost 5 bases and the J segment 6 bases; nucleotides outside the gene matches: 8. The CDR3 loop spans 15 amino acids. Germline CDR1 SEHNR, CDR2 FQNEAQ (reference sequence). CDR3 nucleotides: TGTGCCAGCAGCCTTAGCGGGAGAGGTGGCAATGAGCAGTTCTTC. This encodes CASSLSGRGGNEQFF.